This entry features one TCR beta chain sequence. This clonotype was found many times. Its antigen target is currently unknown. There are no base qualities to consult, and no much larger clone falls within one base. Relative to germline, V is 6 bases shorter and J is 5 bases shorter, with 19 bases between their ends. The CDR3 sequence holds 14 residues, the cysteine and phenylalanine included. Only the CDR3 DNA stays, 42 bases, in frame from base 1. The germline V gene specifies SQVTM as CDR1 and ANQGSEA as CDR2. These data belong to a study of HIV-infected patients and healthy controls (dated by TCRdb to the mid-2010s). General notes on the study: The question the study tested was whether immune perturbation and reconstitution could be captured by deep TCR repertoire sequencing of small blood samples from HIV patients. What the authors observed across the whole study: During therapy, HIV-associated CDR3s significantly decreased in frequency, while CMV-associated CDR3s did not change significantly, though most became more frequent. The use of whole blood limited sequencing depth and precluded separation of the dynamics of distinct T-cell subpopulations. In the samples, alpha-beta chain pairing was left undetermined. In size-matched repertoire data, the apparent post-therapy recovery of the Gini index in HIV-infected patients was not replicated. Compared with controls, HIV-infected patients showed significantly different mean usage of eight alpha and eight beta V genes. The study did not determine donor HLA types. Oligoclonality may be reflected in the significantly higher mean Gini indices of HIV-infected repertoires compared with controls. More CDR3s were shared between individuals among healthy controls than among HIV+ patients, as measured by Jaccard index and by the count of highly shared sequences. Alpha-chain CDR3s from MAIT cells occurred at high frequency in healthy controls but were severely depleted in HIV+ repertoires. Compared with untreated HIV+ repertoires, healthy control repertoires had roughly threefold more distinct CDR3s and a higher Shannon diversity. Only sixteen HIV-infected individuals were processed, which the authors considered a major limit on how widely the findings apply. The observed differences in diversity were not explained by the slight differences in age and sex profiles between the study cohorts. Rare events from HIV-infected data received too much weight under size-matching, and comparisons were complicated by unequal numbers of distinct sequences between patients and controls.

Using SuperScript III with primers targeting the alpha and beta constant regions, around 480 ng of RNA was reverse transcribed. Alpha and beta chain libraries were generated separately via chain-specific third strand synthesis with multiplexing indices. In the protocol, all rearrangements within a chain were amplified with a single primer pair so that primer bias was avoided, and molecular barcodes were added to each cDNA molecule. The SP2 sequencing primer site and a random hexamer were carried on a 5' RACE adapter, to which purified cDNA was joined by T4 RNA Ligase 1. Second strand synthesis was primed from the SP2 site with Phusion polymerase, using slow temperature ramps to favor optimal annealing. Two random hexamer sequences, both added before amplification and joined together, made up the 12-nucleotide barcode of each molecule. A brief initial PCR introduced P5 and P7 adapter elements together with a second index, and a 23-cycle amplification PCR using P5s and P7 primers was subsequently performed. The libraries went through roughly 28 PCR cycles in total, were quantified on a Qubit, were sized on a Bioanalyzer, and were diluted to around 4.4 nM. Sequencing of the normalized libraries was done on an Illumina MiSeq using 2 x 250 paired-end kits. Reverse transcription reactions were cleaned up on MinElute columns and eluted into around 9.7 ul Tris-Cl. Adapter ligations ran for roughly 25 hours at 16 degrees C and were afterwards cleaned with AMPure XP beads at a 1:1 ratio. In the authors' own workflow: Demultiplexed FASTQ files were processed with a modified Decombinator that output V, J, insert and barcode information. Sequences that shared a barcode but differed from the dominant sequence were treated as errors and discarded, and barcodes were clustered at Levenshtein distance 3 and counted to estimate the original cDNA molecules. For downstream analyses, the R packages ineq, vegan, igraph and RCytoscape were used, along with IMGT nomenclature and CDR3 definitions. V gene usage was computed over distinct sequences, each TCR counted once to avoid skew from clonal expansion. Whenever two unique CDR3 amino acid sequences within a donor differed by a single Levenshtein edit, similarity networks linked them. Published HIV-specific CDR3s (around 100 alpha, 650 to 850 beta) and CMV-specific CDR3s (around 13 alpha, around 250 beta) were compiled and searched for in the repertoires. Random subsampling to size-matched repertoires demonstrated that the decreased diversity in patients did not result from their lower sequence numbers. TCRdb passed the public sequencing reads through fastp at Q25 and MiXCR, retaining productive beta sequences. A single entry per CDR3 protein holds the most common genes and DNA from its merged rows. The V and J calls were not made by the authors but by TCRdb's processing. Counted in this sample were 19,000 or so distinct CDR3 sequences; 12% of them appeared once. The leading ten clones occupy around 10% of the sample.

Whole blood was used without fractionating the cells, so the repertoire represented all peripheral T cells without sorting. Ten uninfected healthy donors were sampled as controls, and about 40% of these ten donors were sampled twice about 12 weeks apart. For RNA extraction, 2 to 2.5 ml of peripheral blood was collected into Tempus tubes. The TURBO-DNase kit was used to remove leftover genomic DNA, and GLOBINclear was used to deplete globin mRNA. The TCR originated in an adult in good health. The chain is encoded by TRBV29-1 joined to TRBJ1-1, and possibly TRBD1, on 5 matching bases. Sequenced input: blood. The encoded CDR3 is CSVAWDWGRTEAFF. The nucleotide sequence reads TGCAGCGTGGCCTGGGATTGGGGGAGGACTGAAGCTTTCTTT.